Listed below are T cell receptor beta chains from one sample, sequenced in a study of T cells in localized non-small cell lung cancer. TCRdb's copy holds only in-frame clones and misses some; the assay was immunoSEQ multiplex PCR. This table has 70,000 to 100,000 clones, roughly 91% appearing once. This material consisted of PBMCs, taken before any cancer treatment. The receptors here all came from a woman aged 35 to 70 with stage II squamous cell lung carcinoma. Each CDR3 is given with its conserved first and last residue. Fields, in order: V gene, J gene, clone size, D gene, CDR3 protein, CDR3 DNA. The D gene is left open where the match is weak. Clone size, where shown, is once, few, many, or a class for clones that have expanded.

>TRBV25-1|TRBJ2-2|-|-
CASSNGGTGELFF
TGTGCCAGCAGTAATGGGGGCACCGGGGAGCTGTTTTTT
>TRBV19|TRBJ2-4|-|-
CASSPAAGTIGSIQYF
TGTGCCAGTAGTCCCGCGGCAGGGACCATCGGGAGCATTCAGTACTTC
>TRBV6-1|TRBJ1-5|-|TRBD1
CASSGSTGPYSNQPQHF
TGTGCCAGCAGTGGCTCGACAGGGCCCTATAGCAATCAGCCCCAGCATTTT
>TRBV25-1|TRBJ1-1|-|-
CASQGGTEAFF
TGTGCCAGCCAAGGGGGGACTGAAGCTTTCTTT
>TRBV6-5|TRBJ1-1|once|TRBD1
CASISDRLNTEAFF
TGTGCCAGCATCTCGGACAGGCTTAACACTGAAGCTTTCTTT
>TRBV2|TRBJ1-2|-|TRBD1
CASSRSGTGAGYTF
TGTGCCAGCAGTAGATCCGGGACAGGGGCTGGCTACACCTTC
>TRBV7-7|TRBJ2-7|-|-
CASSGRVGYEQYF
TGTGCTAGCAGCGGACGGGTGGGCTACGAGCAGTACTTC
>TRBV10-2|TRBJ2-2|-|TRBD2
CASSETSGRANTGELFF
TGCGCCAGCAGCGAGACTAGCGGGAGGGCGAACACCGGGGAGCTGTTTTTT
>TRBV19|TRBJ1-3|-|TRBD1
CASSEQGYGNTIYF
TGTGCCAGTAGTGAACAGGGGTATGGAAACACCATATATTTT
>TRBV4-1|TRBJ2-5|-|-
CASSQAGPETQYF
TGCGCCAGCAGCCAAGCAGGGCCCGAGACCCAGTACTTC
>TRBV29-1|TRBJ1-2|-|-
CSVAANSGFTF
TGCAGCGTTGCTGCGAACTCTGGCTTCACCTTC
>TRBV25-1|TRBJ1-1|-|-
CASSRSRNTEAFF
TGTGCCAGCAGTCGGAGTAGGAACACTGAAGCTTTCTTT
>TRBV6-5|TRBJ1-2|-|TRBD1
CATVTGAGGYTF
TGTGCCACTGTGACAGGGGCGGGGGGCTACACCTTC
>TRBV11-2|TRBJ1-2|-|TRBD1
CASSRGRGYTF
TGTGCCAGCAGCAGGGGGCGCGGCTACACCTTC
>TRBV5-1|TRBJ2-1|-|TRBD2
CASSLDRGRAYNEQFF
TGCGCCAGCAGCTTGGATCGAGGGAGGGCTTACAATGAGCAGTTCTTC
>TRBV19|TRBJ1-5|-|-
CASSIGGGRGQPQHF
TGTGCCAGTAGTATAGGAGGGGGTAGGGGTCAGCCCCAGCATTTT
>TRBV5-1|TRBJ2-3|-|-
CASSRKEPITDTQYF
TGCGCCAGCTCCCGGAAGGAGCCCATCACAGATACGCAGTATTTT
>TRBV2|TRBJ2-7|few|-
CASRETDEQYF
TGTGCCAGCAGGGAAACGGACGAGCAGTACTTC
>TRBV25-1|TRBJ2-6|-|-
CASSDRGSGANVLTF
TGTGCCAGCAGTGATCGAGGATCTGGGGCCAACGTCCTGACTTTC
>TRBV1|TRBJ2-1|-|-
CTSSLGVSSRPRNEQFF
TGCACCAGCAGCCTTGGGGTCTCCAGCCGACCCCGCAATGAGCAGTTCTTC
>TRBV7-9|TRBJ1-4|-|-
CASSEGTANEKLFF
TGTGCCAGCAGCGAGGGAACGGCTAATGAAAAACTGTTTTTT
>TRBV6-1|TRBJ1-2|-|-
CASTDQGFGYTF
TGTGCCAGCACCGACCAGGGATTTGGCTACACCTTC
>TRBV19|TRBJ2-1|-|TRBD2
CASSSPASGIIGNEQFF
TGTGCCAGTAGTTCCCCGGCTAGCGGGATTATCGGCAATGAGCAGTTCTTC
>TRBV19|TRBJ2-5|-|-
CASSTGSETQYF
TGTGCCAGTAGTACAGGGTCAGAGACCCAGTACTTC
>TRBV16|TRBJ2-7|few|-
CASSQQGLEQYF
TGTGCCAGCAGCCAACAGGGGCTCGAGCAGTACTTC
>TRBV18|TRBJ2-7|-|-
CASSRTGYEQYF
TGTGCCAGCTCGCGCACGGGGTACGAGCAGTACTTC
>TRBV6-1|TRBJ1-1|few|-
CASSVGGVSSPEAFF
TGTGCCAGCAGTGTTGGTGGGGTCTCTTCACCTGAAGCTTTCTTT
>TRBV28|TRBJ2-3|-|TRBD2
CASSLSGTTDTQYF
TGTGCCAGCAGTTTATCCGGGACTACCGATACGCAGTATTTT
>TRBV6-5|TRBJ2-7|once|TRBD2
CASSYGGSGRYEQYF
TGTGCCAGCAGTTACGGCGGGAGTGGGCGCTACGAGCAGTACTTC
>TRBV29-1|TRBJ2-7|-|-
CSVVRDLGRYEQYF
TGCAGCGTTGTTAGGGACCTGGGGCGCTACGAGCAGTACTTC
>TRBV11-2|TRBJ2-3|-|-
CASSLAWASTDTQYF
TGTGCCAGCAGCTTAGCGTGGGCTAGCACAGATACGCAGTATTTT
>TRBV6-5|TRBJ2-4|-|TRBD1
CASSWAGGNIQYF
TGTGCCAGCAGTTGGGCAGGGGGAAACATTCAGTACTTC
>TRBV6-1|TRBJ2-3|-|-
CASSEVGDTQYF
TGTGCCAGCAGTGAAGTCGGAGATACGCAGTATTTT
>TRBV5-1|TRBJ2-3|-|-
CASSLRALGTDTQYF
TGCGCCAGCAGCTTGCGGGCCCTCGGCACAGATACGCAGTATTTT
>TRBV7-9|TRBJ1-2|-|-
CASSLGAGTLNYGYTF
TGTGCCAGCAGCTTAGGGGCAGGCACTCTTAACTATGGCTACACCTTC
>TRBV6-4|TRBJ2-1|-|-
CASSDRAYHNEQFF
TGTGCCAGCAGTGACAGAGCGTATCACAATGAGCAGTTCTTC
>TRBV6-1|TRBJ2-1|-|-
CASSEGIAEQFF
TGTGCCAGCAGTGAAGGGATAGCGGAGCAGTTCTTC
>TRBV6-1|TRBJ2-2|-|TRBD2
CASSEQREYGGELFF
TGTGCCAGCAGTGAACAGCGGGAGTATGGCGGGGAGCTGTTTTTT
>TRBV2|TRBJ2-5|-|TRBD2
CASSENRLAGRYQETQYF
TGTGCCAGCAGTGAAAATCGGCTAGCGGGGCGGTACCAAGAGACCCAGTACTTC
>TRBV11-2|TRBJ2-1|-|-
CASSSPSGSPREQFF
TGTGCCAGCAGCTCCCCCAGCGGCTCCCCCCGAGAGCAGTTCTTC
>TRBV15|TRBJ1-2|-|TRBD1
CATSRTGYDDGYTF
TGTGCCACCAGCAGGACAGGGTACGACGATGGCTACACCTTC
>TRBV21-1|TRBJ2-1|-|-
CPPLPTGQFYYNEQFF
TGTCCACCTCTCCCCACCGGACAGTTCTACTACAATGAGCAGTTCTTC
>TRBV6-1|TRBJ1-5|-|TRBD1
CASSDFGQVGQPQHF
TGTGCCAGCAGTGACTTTGGACAGGTCGGACAGCCCCAGCATTTT
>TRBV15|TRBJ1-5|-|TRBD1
CATSGQVFNSNQPQHF
TGTGCCACCAGCGGACAGGTTTTCAATAGCAATCAGCCCCAGCATTTT
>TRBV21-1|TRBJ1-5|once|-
CASSKEGGGPNQPQHF
TGTGCCAGCAGCAAAGAGGGGGGAGGGCCTAATCAGCCCCAGCATTTT
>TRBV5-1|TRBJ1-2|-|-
CASSLEGTSGYTF
TGCGCCAGCAGCTTGGAAGGGACTTCAGGCTACACCTTC